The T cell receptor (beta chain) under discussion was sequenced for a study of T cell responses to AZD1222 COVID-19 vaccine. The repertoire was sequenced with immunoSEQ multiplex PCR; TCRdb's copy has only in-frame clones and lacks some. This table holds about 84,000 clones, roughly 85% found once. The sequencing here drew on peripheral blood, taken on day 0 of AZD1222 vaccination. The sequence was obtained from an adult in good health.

Written as DNA, the CDR3 is TGTGCCAGCAGCTTAAACCCCCCAGAGGGGGAGACCCAGTACTTC. This translates into CASSLNPPEGETQYF. V is TRBV7-3 and J is TRBJ2-5; D tentatively reads TRBD1 or TRBD2 (5 bases each). The V gene's germline CDR1 is SGHTA and CDR2 FQGTGA. The CDR3 extends over 15 amino acids. V was pared by 1 base and J by 5 bases, with 14 bases between.